The 19 T cell receptor beta chains below all came from one sample that was sequenced in a study of cytomegalovirus exposure and HLA in healthy donors (dated by TCRdb to between 2016 and 2019). Libraries were built with the immunoSEQ multiplex PCR assay. A mixture of 60 forward primers for TCR Vbeta segments and 13 reverse primers for TCR Jbeta segments was used in the multiplex PCR. Not all clones reach the TCRdb copy of this immuneACCESS table, which keeps in-frame sequences only. Checked studies attribute under half of the gap to unresolved V genes and leave the rest unexplained. For this sample the table gives more than 150,000 clones, of which 75% to 80% were detected only once. The ten most abundant clones make up about 6% of the sample. What was sequenced was PBMCs. Receptors originate from a young woman in good health and CMV-seropositive.

The genes are TRBV7-9 and TRBJ1-4, with a tentative D call TRBD1 (5 bases). Germline loops: CDR1 SEHNR, CDR2 FQNEAQ (reference sequence). The CDR3 spans 11 residues. With 7 bases removed from V and 6 bases from J, the gap between germline ends came to 6 bases. The CDR3 DNA is TGTGCCAGCATAGGGGATGAAAAACTGTTTTTT. Its translation is CASIGDEKLFF. The full variable domain, in which reference TRBV7-9 and TRBJ1-4 provide the parts outside the CDR3, is DTGVSQNPRHKITKRGQNVTFRCDPISEHNRLYWYRQTLGQGPEFLTYFQNEAQLEKSRLLSDRFSAERPKGSFSTLEIQRTEQGDSAMYLCASIGDEKLFFGSGTQLSVL.

This clone is a singleton in its sample. The chain recombines TRBV7-6 with TRBJ1-1; 7 nucleotides agree with TRBD1. This CDR3 region has 16 residues. The junction had 7 bases not matched to a gene; V was cut back by 2 bases and J by 1 base. CDR1 SGHVS and CDR2 FNYEAQ come from the germline V gene. Written as DNA, the CDR3 is TGTGCCAGCAGCTTAAAGCGACAGGGCGGGAACACTGAAGCTTTCTTT. Protein: CASSLKRQGGNTEAFF.

The V gene is TRBV5-1, the J gene TRBJ2-2; possibly TRBD1 for D (6 bases). Germline V gene sequence: CDR1 SGHRS, CDR2 YFSETQ. CDR3 length: 15 residues. The V end lost 4 bases, the J end lost 7 bases, and 17 bases lay between the germline ends. For the CDR3, the DNA is TGCGCCAGCAGCGTGCCCCAGGGGAAGGGCGGGGAGCTGTTTTTT. Its protein is CASSVPQGKGGELFF.

This clone has just one count. The CDR3 region is CASSLEGVAGGRQETQYF. In nucleotides, the CDR3 is TGTGCCAGCAGCTTAGAAGGGGTGGCGGGGGGCCGCCAAGAGACCCAGTACTTC. The genes are TRBV13 and TRBJ2-5; 8 bases are shared with TRBD2. Germline assignment: CDR1 PRHDT and CDR2 FYEKMQ (reference sequence). V shed 1 base and J 1 base; nucleotides not matched to a gene: 11. The CDR3 length is 18 residues. Filled out from reference TRBV13 and TRBJ2-5, the complete variable domain reads AAGVIQSPRHLIKEKRETATLKCYPIPRHDTVYWYQQGPGQDPQFLISFYEKMQSDKGSIPDRFSAQQFSDYHSELNMSSLELGDSALYFCASSLEGVAGGRQETQYFGPGTRLLVL.

This chain joins TRBV28 and TRBJ2-1, with TRBD2 identical over 8 bases. Looked up from germline, CDR1 is MDHEN and CDR2 is SYDVKM. The ends lost 6 bases at V and 1 base at J; junction bases unmatched: 8. The CDR3 is made up of 16 amino acids. As DNA, the CDR3 is TGTGCCAGCAGCGAACGGGGCGGGAGGTCCTACAATGAGCAGTTCTTC. This gives the protein CASSERGGRSYNEQFF.

The rearrangement links TRBV9 to TRBJ2-6, with TRBD1 matching 10 bases. With 0 bases clipped from V and 4 bases from J, the junction kept 4 bases outside the gene matches. CDR3 size: 17 residues. Germline V gene lookup returns CDR1 SGDLS and CDR2 YYNGEE. CDR3 DNA sequence: TGTGCCAGCAGCGTAGTGGGACAGGGGACCGGGGCCAACGTCCTGACTTTC. Encoded protein: CASSVVGQGTGANVLTF. Together with reference TRBV9 and TRBJ2-6, the CDR3 gives the full variable domain: DSGVTQTPKHLITATGQRVTLRCSPRSGDLSVYWYQQSLDQGLQFLIQYYNGEERAKGNILERFSAQQFPDLHSELNLSSLELGDSALYFCASSVVGQGTGANVLTFGAGSRLTVL.

This clone was seen a handful of times. V is TRBV6-5 and J is TRBJ2-5, with D unclear. The germline V gene encodes CDR1 MNHEY and CDR2 SVGAGI. The CDR3 covers 15 residues. The V end was cut by 4 bases, the J end by 2 bases, with 14 bases between. CDR3 protein: CASSSRSLTQETQYF. The CDR3 bases are TGTGCCAGCAGTTCCCGGTCCCTTACGCAAGAGACCCAGTACTTC.

The chain joins TRBV5-1 to TRBJ1-2; possible D gene TRBD1, 6 bases. CDR3 length: 14 amino acids. The V and J ends lost 4 bases and 13 bases respectively, with 23 bases between them. CDR1 is SGHRS, CDR2 YFSETQ, per germline. The CDR3 DNA follows: TGCGCCAGCAGCCTGGATGGAGGGGGGGCCCACACCACCTTC. This gives the protein CASSLDGGGAHTTF.

CDR3 sequence reads: CASSSGLASHEQFF. In DNA form, the CDR3 reads TGTGCCAGCTCGTCGGGACTAGCGTCCCATGAGCAGTTCTTC. V is TRBV6-4 and J is TRBJ2-1; 10 bases align to TRBD2. Trimming removed 8 bases from V and 8 bases from J; junction bases left unmatched: 9. CDR1 is MRHNA and CDR2 is SNTAGT in the germline V gene. CDR3 length equals 14 residues.

The chain couples TRBV5-6 to TRBJ2-5; D not certain. CDR3 length: 13 residues. V lost 2 bases, J lost 1 base, and 6 bases lay in between. CDR1 is SGHDT and CDR2 is YYEEEE in the germline V gene. The CDR3 loop reads CASSFSSQETQYF. CDR3 nucleotide sequence: TGTGCCAGCAGCTTTAGCAGCCAAGAGACCCAGTACTTC.

The rearrangement links TRBV28 to TRBJ2-7, with D possibly being TRBD2 (5 bases). The V gene's germline CDR1 is MDHEN and CDR2 SYDVKM. V was trimmed by 5 bases and J by 10 bases, leaving 18 bases between them. The length of the CDR3 is 13 residues. CDR3 DNA sequence: TGTGCCAGCAGTCCCCGCGCGGTGGCGGGTCAGTACTTC. It specifies CASSPRAVAGQYF.

The table lists this clone with a few counts. The chain couples TRBV18 to TRBJ1-5; no reliable D call. Trimming left V 2 bases short and J 6 bases short, with 17 bases between. This CDR3 has 16 amino acids. Germline lookup yields CDR1 KGHSH and CDR2 LQKENI. CDR3 amino acids: CASSPIGQATRQPQHF. The DNA of the CDR3 is TGTGCCAGCTCACCAATTGGCCAAGCGACCCGTCAGCCCCAGCATTTT.

The genes are TRBV4-2 and TRBJ1-2; tentative D call: TRBD1 (6 bases). Germline CDR1 and CDR2: LGHNA and YNFKEQ. V lost 1 base and J 3 bases, leaving 12 bases between the germline ends. The CDR3 consists of 15 residues. The CDR3 DNA is TGTGCCAGCAGCCAAGCCCAGGGGACGGACTATGGCTACACCTTC. This codes for CASSQAQGTDYGYTF.

Here the CDR3 reads CASSSRVGVSYEQYF. For the CDR3, the DNA is TGTGCCAGCAGCTCCCGGGTCGGGGTGTCCTACGAGCAGTACTTC. J is TRBJ2-7 and V is TRBV5-5, with a possible D match to TRBD2 (5 bases). The V end lost 3 bases, the J end lost 1 base, and 14 bases lay between the germline ends. CDR1 SGHKS and CDR2 YYEKEE come from the germline V gene (reference sequence). The CDR3 covers 15 residues. The whole variable domain, filled in from reference TRBV5-5 and TRBJ2-7, reads DAGVTQSPTHLIKTRGQQVTLRCSPISGHKSVSWYQQVLGQGPQFIFQYYEKEERGRGNFPDRFSARQFPNYSSELNVNALLLGDSALYLCASSSRVGVSYEQYFGPGTRLTVT.

J is TRBJ2-5 and V is TRBV6-1; D unresolved. The V gene's germline CDR1 is MNHNS and CDR2 SASEGT. This CDR3 is built from 15 residues. Trimming cost V 5 bases and J 2 bases, with 15 bases left between them. This CDR3 is CASSKTQLVQETQYF. CDR3 bases: TGTGCCAGCAGTAAAACACAATTGGTACAAGAGACCCAGTACTTC.

Points on this clone: One end of the junction fails to match germline, which may point to a read error. The chain combines TRBV5-4 with TRBJ2-3, with D possibly being TRBD2 (5 bases). Germline lookup yields CDR1 SGHNT and CDR2 YYREEE (reference sequence). There are 12 residues in the CDR3. The CDR3 nucleotides are TGTGCCAGCAGTTTGGAGCGGGATACGCAGTATTTT. This gives the protein CASSLERDTQYF.

This clone was counted between two and nine times. The chain uses TRBV7-9 and TRBJ1-2; 7 bases are shared with TRBD1. In germline, CDR1 is SEHNR, CDR2 FQNEAQ (reference sequence). With V trimmed by 5 bases and J by 2 bases, 8 bases remained unmatched. The CDR3 loop spans 15 amino acids. The CDR3 DNA is TGTGCCAGCAGCCCTGGGACAGTGAGAAACTATGGCTACACCTTC. Amino acids: CASSPGTVRNYGYTF.

This clone was seen a handful of times. The genes are TRBV6-5 and TRBJ2-1, with TRBD2 identical over 10 bases. The CDR3 totals 16 residues. Trimming cost V 4 bases and J 1 base; bases outside gene matches: 4. CDR1 is MNHEY and CDR2 is SVGAGI in the germline V gene. CDR3 residues: CASSSVAGGSYNEQFF. As DNA, the CDR3 is TGTGCCAGCAGTTCAGTAGCGGGAGGATCCTACAATGAGCAGTTCTTC.

The chain uses TRBV4-1 and TRBJ2-1; D is uncertain. The CDR3 length is 12 residues. Germline CDR1 MGHRA, CDR2 YSYEKL. V shed 0 bases and J shed 7 bases, with 4 bases lying between them. CDR3 sequence: CASSQDANEQFF. CDR3 DNA: TGCGCCAGCAGCCAAGATGCGAATGAGCAGTTCTTC.